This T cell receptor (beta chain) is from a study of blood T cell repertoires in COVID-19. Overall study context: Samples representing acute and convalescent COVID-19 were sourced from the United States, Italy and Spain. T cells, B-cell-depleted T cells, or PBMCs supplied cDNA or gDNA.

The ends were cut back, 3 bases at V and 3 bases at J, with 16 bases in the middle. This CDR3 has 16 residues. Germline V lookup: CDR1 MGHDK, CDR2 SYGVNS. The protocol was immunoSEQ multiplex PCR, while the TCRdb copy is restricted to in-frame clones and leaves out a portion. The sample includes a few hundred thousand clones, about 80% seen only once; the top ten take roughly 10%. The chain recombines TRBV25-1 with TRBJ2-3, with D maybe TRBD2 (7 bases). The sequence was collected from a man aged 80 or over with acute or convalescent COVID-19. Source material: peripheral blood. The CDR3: CASSEGGARGTDTQYF. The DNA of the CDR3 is TGTGCCAGCAGTGAGGGGGGGGCCAGAGGGACAGATACGCAGTATTTT.